Shown below are 8 T cell receptor beta chains from a single sample sequenced in a study of blood T cell repertoires in COVID-19. Clones were read by immunoSEQ multiplex PCR, and TCRdb kept only the in-frame ones, dropping some. Of over 70,000 clones detected, 60% to 85% appear once; the ten largest clones hold around 7%. Source material: peripheral blood. The receptors here all came from a man in his 70s with acute or convalescent COVID-19.

This chain joins TRBV5-1 and TRBJ2-7; 7 bases match TRBD1. This CDR3 has 15 residues. The trim removed 4 bases at V and 4 bases at J, leaving 11 bases unmatched. Germline V gene sequence: CDR1 SGHRS, CDR2 YFSETQ. CDR3 protein: CASSVSTGSLYEQYF. The CDR3 bases are TGCGCCAGCAGCGTGTCGACAGGGAGTTTGTACGAGCAGTACTTC.

This clone has a single count. The chain couples TRBV25-1 to TRBJ1-2; maybe TRBD1 (6 bases). V was trimmed by 7 bases and J by 5 bases, leaving 20 bases between them. Germline V gene data show CDR1 as MGHDK and CDR2 as SYGVNS. CDR3 length: 15 residues. CDR3 sequence (DNA): TGTGCCAGCACCGATCGGGGGGGCGCTGGGTATGGCTACACCTTC. It yields the protein CASTDRGGAGYGYTF.

The chain uses TRBV9 and TRBJ1-1, with D tentatively TRBD1 (5 bases). With 0 bases removed from V and 3 bases from J, the gap between germline ends came to 12 bases. The CDR3 is made up of 15 amino acids. CDR1 is SGDLS, CDR2 YYNGEE, per germline. The CDR3 here is CASSVVGGLDTEAFF. CDR3 DNA: TGTGCCAGCAGCGTAGTGGGGGGTCTTGACACTGAAGCTTTCTTT.

This chain links TRBV2 with TRBJ1-2, with 7 bases fitting TRBD1. From germline, CDR1 is SNHLY and CDR2 FYNNEI. Trimming took 5 bases from V and 0 from J; bases not matched to a gene: 3. This CDR3 spans 14 amino acids. DNA of the CDR3: TGTGCCAGCAGTCGACAGGGCTCTAACTATGGCTACACCTTC. It specifies CASSRQGSNYGYTF.

The V and J genes are TRBV6-1 and TRBJ1-1; the D gene is possibly TRBD1 (6 bases). Trimming stripped 7 bases from V and 4 bases from J, with 13 bases between. Germline values: CDR1 MNHNS, CDR2 SASEGT. The CDR3 contains 13 residues. The CDR3 nucleotides read TGTGCCAGCACTGACCCCAGGGGCACTGAAGCTTTCTTT. Its translation is CASTDPRGTEAFF.

In this sample, this clone turned up many times. The gene calls are TRBV11-3 and TRBJ2-2, with D possibly TRBD2 on 6 matching bases. The length of the CDR3 is 14 residues. V shed 0 bases and J shed 7 bases, with 9 bases lying between them. The germline CDR1 and CDR2 sequences are SGHNT and YENEEA. This CDR3 reads CASSLEGEVGELFF. In DNA form, the CDR3 reads TGTGCCAGCAGCTTAGAAGGGGAGGTCGGGGAGCTGTTTTTT. Variable domain in full (rest from reference TRBV11-3 and TRBJ2-2): EAGVVQSPRYKIIEKKQPVAFWCNPISGHNTLYWYLQNLGQGPELLIRYENEEAVDDSQLPKDRFSAERLKGVDSTLKIQPAELGDSAVYLCASSLEGEVGELFFGEGSRLTVL.

The chain is built from TRBV4-1 and TRBJ2-1; tentative D call: TRBD2 (5 bases). This CDR3 is 16 amino acids long. Germline CDR1 is MGHRA and CDR2 is YSYEKL. The ends were cut back, 4 bases at V and 8 bases at J, with 21 bases in the middle. CDR3 bases: TGCGCCAGCAGCCCAATCCCCCGCCCGAGGGCGGATGAGCAGTTCTTC. Its protein product is CASSPIPRPRADEQFF.

The genes are TRBV7-9 and TRBJ1-1, with 11 bases identical to TRBD1. Germline-derived CDR1 and CDR2 are SEHNR and FQNEAQ (reference sequence). The CDR3 length is 14 residues. Unmatched junction bases numbered 2, after V lost 3 bases and J lost 5 bases. The CDR3 sequence: CASSLGQGVTEAFF. DNA for the CDR3: TGTGCCAGCAGCTTGGGACAGGGGGTGACTGAAGCTTTCTTT.